This T cell receptor (beta chain) was sequenced during a study of monozygotic twins with inflammatory bowel disease. The study's findings and limits: Among IBD patients, fewer clonotypes were shared with others than among healthy twins, especially with disease activity.

The length of the CDR3 is 13 residues. Germline values: CDR1 SGHNT, CDR2 YYREEE (reference sequence). Reanalyzing the 5' RACE reads, TCRdb keeps one entry per CDR3 protein, without DNA. The sample includes about 85,000 distinct CDR3 sequences. A roughly 2.5 ml blood sample was drawn per donor. Comments on this clonotype: As yet, its antigen is unknown.

The receptor's source is a human donor with ulcerative colitis or Crohn's disease, or a healthy co-twin of an affected twin (not recorded which). The rearrangement uses TRBV5-4 and TRBJ2-2. Sequenced: blood. CDR3 amino acids: CASSSLVAGELFF.